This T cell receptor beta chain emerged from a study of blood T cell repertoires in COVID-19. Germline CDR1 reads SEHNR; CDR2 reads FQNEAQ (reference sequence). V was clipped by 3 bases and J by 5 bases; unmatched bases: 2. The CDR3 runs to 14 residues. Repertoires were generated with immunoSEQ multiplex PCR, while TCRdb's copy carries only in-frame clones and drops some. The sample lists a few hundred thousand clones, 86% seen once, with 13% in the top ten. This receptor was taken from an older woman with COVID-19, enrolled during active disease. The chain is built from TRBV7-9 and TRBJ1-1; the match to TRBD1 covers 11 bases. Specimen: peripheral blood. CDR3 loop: CASSFRDRGTEAFF. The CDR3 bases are TGTGCCAGCAGCTTCCGGGACAGGGGGACTGAAGCTTTCTTT.